The sequence of this TCR beta chain was determined in a study of T cell responses to AZD1222 COVID-19 vaccine (dated by TCRdb to the early 2020s). Regarding the study in general: AZD1222 recipients whose second dose came at about 4 weeks and those whose second dose came at about 12 weeks were combined into one group, since spike-specific TCR depth and breadth did not differ between the two schedules. Trial participants were enrolled by age into 18-55, 56-69 and 70-plus year subgroups, with around 150, 28 and 57 TCR-sequenced participants respectively. TCR sequencing covered more than 230 trial participants: around 210 given two doses of AZD1222 and some 25 given two doses of MenACWY control vaccine.

In the paper's terms, the time point label means: baseline before first vaccination. Samples from vaccinated people were obtained from the UK trials COV001 and COV002, which included a single-blind randomized controlled phase 2/3 trial of AZD1222 (ChAdOx1 nCoV-19) in healthy adults. For TCRbeta chain sequencing, PBMC samples were collected from trial participants at day 0 and at day 28 after the second dose. Turning to this clone: Its antigen target is currently unknown. No base qualities exist here, and no much larger clone lies one base off it.

The CDR3 regions of human TCRbeta chains were analyzed by immunosequencing. As for the original processing: Repertoire TCRs were matched against a reference library of SARS-CoV-2-specific TCRs generated with the MIRA antigen-specificity platform. Breadth was defined as the fraction of unique TCRs that were SARS-CoV-2-associated, and depth was defined as the fraction of total T cells that were SARS-CoV-2-associated. Using the MIRA data, each spike-specific TCR was assigned both to the spike region to which the TCR was reactive and to a CD4 or CD8 class. Log10-transformed breadth and depth values were compared by one-way ANOVA with Sidak's multiple comparisons tests. TCRdb provides this immuneACCESS table in a form limited to in-frame rearrangements. Some clones are lacking; in checked studies, under half of them reflect an unresolved V gene, and why the rest are absent is not known. V, J and clone size reflect that table, while D and trimming were determined from the DNA. Within this sample are about 130,000 clones, with roughly 90% of them counted one time only. The ten largest make up under 2.5% of the sample.

CDR1 is given as SGHVS and CDR2 as FQNEAQ, both from the germline V gene. Trimming takes 1 base from V and 2 bases from J, and the germline ends sit 14 bases apart. The CDR3 goes from the cysteine to the phenylalanine over 16 residues. Just CDR3 DNA is preserved here, 48 bases in frame from base 1. What the study reported, not specific to this receptor: Participants were mostly white British, with more females than males. The authors suggested clonal diversity may have been underestimated. The 56-69-year group was small, and its depth increase did not reach significance, likely because of low power. Vaccine-associated CD4 TCRs spanned the whole spike protein, with dominant responses in regions 160-218 and 743-854. Reportedly, close to half of the unique spike-specific TCRs recognized epitopes lying outside the regions that are mutated in the B.1.351 and B.1.1.7 variants. Conclusions about previously exposed vaccinees were limited because only five to seven AZD1222 recipients were SARS-CoV-2 seropositive at baseline. A significant rise in spike-specific TCR breadth and depth was observed after two AZD1222 doses relative to day 0 and relative to MenACWY recipients. Because no day 14 peak-response samples were available, the repertoires could be characterized only after the peak T cell response.

Sequenced here: peripheral blood, sampled on day 0 of AZD1222 vaccination. The sequence was collected from an adult in good health. The sequence links TRBV7-8 to TRBJ2-5, with no reliable assignment of the D segment. The DNA is TGTGCCAGCAGCTTAGGGCTACACAGAAGGCAAGAGACCCAGTACTTC. Its amino acids are CASSLGLHRRQETQYF.